This passage covers 10 T cell receptor beta chains from one sample sequenced in a study of blood T cell repertoires in COVID-19. Sequencing used immunoSEQ multiplex PCR; TCRdb keeps in-frame clones, though not all of them. The table records about 120,000 clones, 87% of them present only once. The sequencing sample was made of peripheral blood. These receptors originate from a woman in her 70s with acute or convalescent COVID-19.

This clone was counted only a few times. V usage is TRBV28 and J usage is TRBJ1-5; possible D gene TRBD1, 5 bases. The CDR3 runs 13 residues. Germline V gene sequence: CDR1 MDHEN, CDR2 SYDVKM. Between the trimmed V and J ends, which lost 7 bases and 6 bases, there was a span of 13 bases. The DNA of the CDR3 is TGTGCCAGCAATACAGGCTCGGGTCAGCCCCAGCATTTT. Encoded protein: CASNTGSGQPQHF. Using reference TRBV28 and TRBJ1-5 for the parts outside the CDR3, the full variable domain is DVKVTQSSRYLVKRTGEKVFLECVQDMDHENMFWYRQDPGLGLRLIYFSYDVKMKEKGDIPEGYSVSREKKERFSLILESASTNQTSMYLCASNTGSGQPQHFGDGTRLSIL.

CDR3 protein: CASSLAGGLDTQYF. CDR3 coding DNA: TGTGCCAGCAGCTTAGCTGGCGGGCTGGATACGCAGTATTTT. V gene TRBV7-2 combines with J gene TRBJ2-3; D is perhaps TRBD2 (5 bases). The germline CDR1 and CDR2 sequences are SGHTA and FQGNSA. Trimming left V 0 bases short and J 6 bases short, with 10 bases between. The CDR3 is 14 residues long.

This chain links TRBV9 with TRBJ1-1, with D perhaps TRBD1 (5 bases). This CDR3 has 15 amino acids. Per germline, CDR1 SGDLS and CDR2 YYNGEE. V dropped 7 bases and J dropped 1 base, with 17 bases sitting between them. The CDR3 sequence is CASLQWGKPNTEAFF. The CDR3 bases are TGTGCCAGCCTGCAATGGGGCAAGCCGAACACTGAAGCTTTCTTT.

The CDR3 is CASSPLGTGDQPQHF. The CDR3 DNA is TGTGCCAGCTCACCCCTCGGGACAGGGGATCAGCCCCAGCATTTT. The rearrangement links TRBV18 to TRBJ1-5; 10 bases align to TRBD1. This CDR3 is 15 amino acids long. Germline V CDR1 and CDR2: KGHSH, LQKENI. Trimming cost V 3 bases and J 5 bases; bases outside gene matches: 4.

This clone was detected once. The J gene is TRBJ2-1, the V gene TRBV11-1; a possible D gene is TRBD1 (5 bases). Germline V gene lookup returns CDR1 SGHAT and CDR2 FQDESV (reference sequence). The germline V and J ends were trimmed by 6 bases and 2 bases, with 14 bases remaining between them. The CDR3 is made up of 15 amino acids. The CDR3 DNA sequence: TGTGCCAGCAGAGACGTCCAGGGTCCCTACAATGAGCAGTTCTTC. Its protein is CASRDVQGPYNEQFF.

The chain recombines TRBV6-5 with TRBJ2-1; the D is unclear. Deletions cut 7 bases from V and 6 bases from J, with 10 bases between. Germline V gene lookup returns CDR1 MNHEY and CDR2 SVGAGI. This CDR3 comprises 12 residues. CDR3 in DNA: TGTGCCAGCAAAGTACACCGCAATGAGCAGTTCTTC. It is translated as CASKVHRNEQFF.

This chain links TRBV6-1 with TRBJ1-5, with D unresolved. CDR1 is MNHNS and CDR2 is SASEGT in the germline V gene. CDR3 length equals 15 residues. V lost 0 bases, J lost 6 bases, and 12 bases lay in between. CDR3 DNA: TGTGCCAGCAGTGAAGCGGCCCTGGAGGGTCAGCCCCAGCATTTT. Its protein product is CASSEAALEGQPQHF.

The chain recombines TRBV18 with TRBJ2-1; D possibly corresponds to TRBD1 (6 bases). CDR1 KGHSH and CDR2 LQKENI come from the germline V gene. CDR3 size: 13 residues. V was shortened by 6 bases and J by 5 bases, with 11 bases between the two germline ends. CDR3 coding DNA: TGTGCCAGCTCTCAAAACAGGGACAATGAGCAGTTCTTC. Its protein product is CASSQNRDNEQFF.

This sequence joins TRBV7-3 and TRBJ1-2; 7 bases are shared with TRBD1. J gave up 5 bases and V 5 bases, and 5 bases lay outside the gene matches. The CDR3 sequence is 13 residues long. The germline gives CDR1 SGHTA, CDR2 FQGTGA. The CDR3 protein is CASSPRGDYGYTF. In DNA, the CDR3 is TGTGCCAGCAGCCCCAGGGGGGATTATGGCTACACCTTC. Filled out from reference TRBV7-3 and TRBJ1-2, the complete variable domain reads GAGVSQTPSNKVTEKGKYVELRCDPISGHTALYWYRQSLGQGPEFLIYFQGTGAADDSGLPNDRFFAVRPEGSVSTLKIQRTERGDSAVYLCASSPRGDYGYTFGSGTRLTVV.

The chain links TRBV2 to TRBJ1-1; D is possibly TRBD1 (6 bases). This CDR3 contains 16 residues. V was trimmed by 4 bases and J by 1 base, leaving 16 bases between them. Per the germline V gene, CDR1 is SNHLY and CDR2 is FYNNEI. The CDR3 here is CASSARGQGQNTEAFF. The CDR3 bases are TGTGCCAGCAGTGCCCGGGGACAAGGACAGAACACTGAAGCTTTCTTT.